The TCR beta chain described here comes from a study of identical twins. Per germline, CDR1 MDHEN and CDR2 SYDVKM. CDR3 length: 15 amino acids. V lost 5 bases and J lost 0, with 14 bases in between. The sample holds a few counts of this clonotype. What it recognizes is unknown. General study results and limits: The more abundant beta clonotypes in cord blood had fewer insertions, and memory repertoires did not show this. The authors drew conclusions from cross-sectional statistical analysis rather than following the same donors. Recombination models fit unrelated individuals' TCR alpha sharing but underestimated twins'.

Template switching added a universal primer site, and cDNA bore unique molecular identifiers. MiXCR, applied by TCRdb to the 5' RACE reads, yields one record per CDR3 protein. The sample contains some 1,600,000 distinct CDR3 sequences, about 32% of which appear only once. The J gene is TRBJ2-7, the V gene TRBV28, with D tentatively TRBD2 (5 bases). This sequence was found in a newborn girl in good health. Sequenced material: cord blood. CDR3 DNA sequence: TGTGCCAGCAGTCCAACTAGGGTCAGCTCCTACGAGCAGTACTTC. It encodes CASSPTRVSSYEQYF.